This TCR beta chain is drawn from a study of T cell changes during pregnancy in multiple sclerosis. Profiled with immunoSEQ multiplex PCR; TCRdb holds only in-frame clones, not every one. The sample lists approximately 100,000 clones, 91% occurring once. CDR3 length: 16 amino acids. Trimming cost V 0 bases and J 3 bases; bases outside gene matches: 8. CDR1 SQVTM and CDR2 ANQGSEA come from the germline V gene. V gene TRBV29-1 combines with J gene TRBJ2-1, with TRBD2 identical over 7 bases. The material was peripheral blood, obtained in the second trimester of pregnancy. This sequence was found in a female donor with multiple sclerosis, enrolled in a pregnancy study. CDR3 bases: TGCAGCGTTGAAGATGGGGGGAGGGCAGTCTACAATGAGCAGTTCTTC. It translates to CSVEDGGRAVYNEQFF.